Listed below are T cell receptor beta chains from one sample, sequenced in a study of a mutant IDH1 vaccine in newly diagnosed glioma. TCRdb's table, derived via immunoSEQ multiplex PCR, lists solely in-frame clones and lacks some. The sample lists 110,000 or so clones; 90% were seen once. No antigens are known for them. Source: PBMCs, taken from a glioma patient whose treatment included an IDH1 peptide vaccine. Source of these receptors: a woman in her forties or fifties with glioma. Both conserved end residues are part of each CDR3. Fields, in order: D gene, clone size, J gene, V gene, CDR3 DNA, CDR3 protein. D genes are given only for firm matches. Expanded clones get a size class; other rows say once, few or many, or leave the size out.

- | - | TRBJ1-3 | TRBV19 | TGTGCCAGTAGAGGCAGGGGCTACTCTGGAAACACCATATATTTT | CASRGRGYSGNTIYF
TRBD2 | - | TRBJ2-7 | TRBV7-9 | TGTGCCAGCGGCCTAGCGGACTTCTACGAGCAGTACTTC | CASGLADFYEQYF
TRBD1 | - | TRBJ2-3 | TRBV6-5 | TGTGCCAGCAGGGGACAGGGGGATACGCAGTATTTT | CASRGQGDTQYF
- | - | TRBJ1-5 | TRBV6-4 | TGTGCCAGCAGTGACAGGGGTGGTCAGCCCCAGCATTTT | CASSDRGGQPQHF
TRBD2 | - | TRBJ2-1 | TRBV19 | TGTGCCAGTAGTATAGGCGGGAGGGCGATCGATGAGCAGTTCTTC | CASSIGGRAIDEQFF
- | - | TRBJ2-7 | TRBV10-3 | TGTGCCACCAGCCGGGGGCAAATTCCCTACGAGCAGTACTTC | CATSRGQIPYEQYF
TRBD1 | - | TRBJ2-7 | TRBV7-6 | TGTGCCAGCAGCTTAGGGGACAGCTCCTACGAGCAGTACTTC | CASSLGDSSYEQYF
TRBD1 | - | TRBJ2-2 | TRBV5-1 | TGCGCCAGCAGCATACCGGGACAGGGTCACGGGGAGCTGTTTTTT | CASSIPGQGHGELFF
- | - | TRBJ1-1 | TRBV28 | TGTGCCAGCAGCCGAGACAGACCGAACACTGAAGCTTTCTTT | CASSRDRPNTEAFF
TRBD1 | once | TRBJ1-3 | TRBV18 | TGTGCCAGCTCACCCCTACAGGGGAACACCATATATTTT | CASSPLQGNTIYF
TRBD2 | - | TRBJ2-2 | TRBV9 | TGTGCCAGCAGCGCCCCTAGCGGGAGAGGCACCGGGGAGCTGTTTTTT | CASSAPSGRGTGELFF
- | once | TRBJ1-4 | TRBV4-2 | TGTGCCAGCAGCCAGAATACAATGGGGGAAAAACTGTTTTTT | CASSQNTMGEKLFF
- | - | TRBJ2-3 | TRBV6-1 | TGTGCCAGCAACGGGGGAGATACGCAGTATTTT | CASNGGDTQYF
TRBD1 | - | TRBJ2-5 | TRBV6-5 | TGTGCCACCGAACAGGGGCGGGAGACCCAGTACTTC | CATEQGRETQYF
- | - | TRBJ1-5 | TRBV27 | TGTGCCAGCAGTTTATTGGGGCAGCCCCAGCATTTT | CASSLLGQPQHF
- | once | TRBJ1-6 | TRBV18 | TGTGCCAGCTCCCCTACAGGTGGAGATTCACCCCTCCACTTT | CASSPTGGDSPLHF
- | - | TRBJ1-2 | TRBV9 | TGTGCCAGCAGCCTGGGGGGCGCCTATGGCTACACCTTC | CASSLGGAYGYTF
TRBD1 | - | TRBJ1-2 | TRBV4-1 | TGCGCCAGCAGCCAAGCCCCAGGGGGTCAGAGTGGCTACACCTTC | CASSQAPGGQSGYTF
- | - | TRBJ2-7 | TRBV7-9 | TGTGCCAGCAGCCACCCGGGGGCGCAAGACGAGCAGTACTTC | CASSHPGAQDEQYF
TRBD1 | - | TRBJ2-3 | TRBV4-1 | TGCGCCAGCAGCCCACAGGGGAATACGCAGTATTTT | CASSPQGNTQYF
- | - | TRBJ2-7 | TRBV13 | TGTGCCAGCAGCTTTGCGGCAGGGTTCTACGAGCAGTACTTC | CASSFAAGFYEQYF
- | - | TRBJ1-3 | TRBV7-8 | TGTGCCAGCAGCTTAGTGCGGAGAAACACCATATATTTT | CASSLVRRNTIYF
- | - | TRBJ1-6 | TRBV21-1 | TGTGCCAGCAGCAAAGGGGCCAGCTTTAATTCACCCCTCCACTTT | CASSKGASFNSPLHF